Below, 17 T cell receptor beta chains from the same sample are listed, as sequenced in a study of a mutant IDH1 vaccine in newly diagnosed glioma. Some clones are missing from TCRdb's copy, which holds only in-frame ones; the method was immunoSEQ multiplex PCR. Of fewer than 100,000 clones listed, approximately 90% are singletons. Described time point: baseline, week 1 (first vaccination visit). Treatment in this sample: pre-vaccination baseline after standard-of-care therapy. This specimen was PBMCs, taken from a glioma patient treated with radiotherapy, temozolomide or both. Receptors were obtained from a woman between 50 and 59 years old with glioma.

The chain uses TRBV5-1 and TRBJ2-7; 7 bases match TRBD1. V dropped 4 bases and J dropped 3; count of bases not matched to a gene: 7. Germline loops: CDR1 SGHRS, CDR2 YFSETQ. The CDR3 spans 14 residues. The CDR3 region is CASSIGQEYYEQYF. For the CDR3, the DNA is TGCGCCAGCAGCATTGGACAGGAGTACTACGAGCAGTACTTC.

This sequence joins TRBV9 and TRBJ2-6; D not certain. The germline V and J ends were trimmed by 4 bases and 2 bases, with 13 bases remaining between them. This CDR3 has 16 amino acids. Germline CDR1 and CDR2: SGDLS and YYNGEE. For the CDR3, the DNA is TGTGCCAGCAGCCTCCCCGGCCCTCCTGGGGCCAACGTCCTGACTTTC. Protein product: CASSLPGPPGANVLTF. Full variable domain (outside the CDR3, taken from reference TRBV9 and TRBJ2-6): DSGVTQTPKHLITATGQRVTLRCSPRSGDLSVYWYQQSLDQGLQFLIQYYNGEERAKGNILERFSAQQFPDLHSELNLSSLELGDSALYFCASSLPGPPGANVLTFGAGSRLTVL.

The table lists this clone with a few counts. This chain links TRBV6-6 with TRBJ2-2, with 7 bases matching TRBD2. CDR1 is MNHNY, CDR2 SVGAGI, per germline (reference sequence). This CDR3 has 14 amino acids. J lost 2 bases, V lost 6 bases, and 3 bases had no gene match. CDR3: CASRASGNTGELFF. CDR3 DNA sequence: TGTGCCAGCAGGGCTAGCGGAAACACCGGGGAGCTGTTTTTT.

V and J are TRBV12-5 and TRBJ2-1, with 9 bases matching TRBD2. Germline values: CDR1 LGHNT, CDR2 FRNRAP. V gave up 6 bases and J gave up 5 bases; unmatched junction bases: 11. The CDR3 consists of 16 residues. The CDR3 sequence is CASGLLAGVRDNEQFF. CDR3 in DNA: TGTGCTAGTGGACTGTTAGCGGGAGTAAGGGACAATGAGCAGTTCTTC. Combining the CDR3 with reference TRBV12-5 and TRBJ2-1 gives the whole variable domain DARVTQTPRHKVTEMGQEVTMRCQPILGHNTVFWYRQTMMQGLELLAYFRNRAPLDDSGMPKDRFSAEMPDATLATLKIQPSEPRDSAVYFCASGLLAGVRDNEQFFGPGTRLTVL.

V and J are TRBV9 and TRBJ1-2, with a weak D call TRBD1 (5 bases). Germline-derived CDR1 and CDR2 are SGDLS and YYNGEE. This CDR3 region has 14 residues. Trimming stripped 4 bases from V and 3 bases from J, with 13 bases between. The CDR3 here is CASSPKGRDYGYTF. For the CDR3, the DNA is TGTGCCAGCAGCCCCAAGGGGAGGGACTATGGCTACACCTTC.

The V call is TRBV6-5, the J call TRBJ2-3, with D possibly matching TRBD1 (6 bases). The V end was cut by 3 bases, the J end by 5 bases, with 12 bases between. The germline gives CDR1 MNHEY, CDR2 SVGAGI. The CDR3 covers 14 residues. In DNA form, the CDR3 reads TGTGCCAGCAGTTATGGACAGTTCGTAGATACGCAGTATTTT. Translating gives CASSYGQFVDTQYF.

The genes are TRBV28 and TRBJ2-1, with 9 bases that match TRBD1. Germline lookup yields CDR1 MDHEN and CDR2 SYDVKM. V dropped 5 bases and J dropped 9; count of bases not matched to a gene: 17. The CDR3 spans 17 residues. CDR3: CASSPRPGTGKFGEQFF. In DNA, the CDR3 is TGTGCCAGCAGTCCACGACCCGGGACAGGGAAATTTGGTGAGCAGTTCTTC.

The chain is built from TRBV28 and TRBJ1-5, with 7 positions matching TRBD1. The V segment lost 7 bases and the J segment 0 bases; nucleotides outside the gene matches: 6. The CDR3 runs 15 residues. Germline V gene sequence: CDR1 MDHEN, CDR2 SYDVKM. CDR3 region: CASTPDRHSNQPQHF. CDR3 coding DNA: TGTGCCAGCACTCCGGACAGGCATAGCAATCAGCCCCAGCATTTT.

This chain joins TRBV27 and TRBJ1-2; D is undetermined. V was shortened by 5 bases and J by 4 bases, with 17 bases between the two germline ends. CDR1 is MNHEY, CDR2 SMNVEV, per germline (reference sequence). The length of the CDR3 is 15 residues. Written as DNA, the CDR3 is TGTGCCAGCAGTCCCCCGGGGAGGCTGGCCTATGGCTACACCTTC. Translation gives CASSPPGRLAYGYTF.

The gene calls are TRBV4-3 and TRBJ2-5, with D possibly being TRBD2 (6 bases). Trimming removed 0 bases at V and 5 bases at J, with 10 bases between. CDR3 size: 14 residues. CDR1 is LGHNA and CDR2 is YSLEER in the germline V gene. CDR3 protein: CASSQDPRGETQYF. CDR3 DNA: TGCGCCAGCAGCCAAGATCCCCGGGGGGAGACCCAGTACTTC.

This clone was found once. The CDR3 loop is CASSLTGAAYNEQFF. The CDR3 DNA reads TGTGCCAGCAGCTTGACGGGGGCAGCCTACAATGAGCAGTTCTTC. The chain employs TRBV5-8 and TRBJ2-1; D possibly matches TRBD1 or TRBD2 (6 bases each). The CDR3 extends over 15 amino acids. Germline V lookup: CDR1 SGHTS, CDR2 YDEGEE. Trimming shortened V by 1 base and J by 2 bases, and 10 bases separated the two germline ends.

The rearrangement uses TRBV5-1 and TRBJ1-5; maybe TRBD1 (5 bases). The germline V and J ends were trimmed by 0 bases and 5 bases, with 12 bases remaining between them. Germline-derived CDR1 and CDR2 are SGHRS and YFSETQ. The CDR3 totals 15 residues. The CDR3 DNA sequence: TGCGCCAGCAGCTTGGAAGGGGCAGCTTATCAGCCCCAGCATTTT. It is translated as CASSLEGAAYQPQHF.

This clone is a singleton in its sample. This sequence joins TRBV6-1 and TRBJ2-2; tentatively, D is TRBD2 (5 bases). Trimming cost V 6 bases and J 4 bases, with 15 bases left between them. This CDR3 is built from 15 residues. Germline V CDR1 and CDR2: MNHNS, SASEGT. CDR3 protein: CASRPGTSGTGELFF. Written as DNA, the CDR3 is TGTGCCAGCAGACCGGGAACGAGCGGCACCGGGGAGCTGTTTTTT.

This chain connects TRBV5-1 to TRBJ1-1, with D unresolved. Germline loops: CDR1 SGHRS, CDR2 YFSETQ. Trimming stripped 0 bases from V and 3 bases from J, with 3 bases between. This CDR3 spans 12 amino acids. The CDR3 bases are TGCGCCAGCAGCTTGGGGGACACTGAAGCTTTCTTT. This codes for CASSLGDTEAFF.

Only one count was recorded for this clone. This chain uses TRBV10-3 with TRBJ1-6; TRBD1 agrees at 8 bases. Germline CDR1 reads ENHRY; CDR2 reads SYGVKD. This CDR3 has 13 residues. Unmatched junction bases numbered 9, after V lost 10 bases and J lost 10 bases. DNA for the CDR3: TGTGCCACCGCGGACAGGGAGGGCTCACCCCTCCACTTT. The encoded protein is CATADREGSPLHF.

The chain joins TRBV6-5 to TRBJ2-5, with D tentatively TRBD1 (6 bases). Trimming cost V 2 bases and J 0 bases, with 10 bases left between them. Germline V gene lookup returns CDR1 MNHEY and CDR2 SVGAGI. The CDR3 is 15 residues long. CDR3 sequence: CASSYDAGDQETQYF. CDR3 sequence (DNA): TGTGCCAGCAGTTACGATGCAGGGGACCAAGAGACCCAGTACTTC.

The chain couples TRBV11-2 to TRBJ2-1; 9 bases agree with TRBD1. CDR3 size: 13 residues. Trimming at V came to 5 bases and at J to 5 bases, leaving 1 base not matched to a gene. The germline V gene encodes CDR1 SGHAT and CDR2 FQNNGV. The CDR3: CASSRTGDNEQFF. The DNA of the CDR3 is TGTGCCAGCAGCAGGACAGGGGACAATGAGCAGTTCTTC.